This T cell receptor beta chain was sequenced for a study of T cells in Graves' hyperthyroidism and ophthalmopathy. This clonotype has a count of ten or more. Its specificity is unknown. Trimming stripped 2 bases from V and 4 bases from J, with 4 bases between. CDR1 and CDR2 from the germline V gene are SGHTA and FQGNSA. The CDR3 has 12 residues. Amplified TCR beta CDR3 regions came from RNA transcripts. A first-round RT-PCR of the TCR CDR3 used the HTBI primer set. TCRdb reanalysed the multiplex PCR reads using MiXCR and keeps one entry per CDR3 protein. In the table there are approximately 400,000 distinct CDR3 sequences, 15% to 18% of which are singletons. Diagnostic assessment was based on clinical symptoms, serum thyroxine and TRAb, thyroid ultrasound and orbital computed tomography. Study observations and caveats: The model identified upcoming ophthalmopathy a median approximately 6.4 months ahead of onset.

The sequenced sample consisted of blood. The gene calls are TRBV7-2 and TRBJ2-3; D is unresolved. This receptor was identified in a young woman with Graves' hyperthyroidism. The CDR3 region has the DNA TGTGCCAGCAGCTTACACCCAGATACGCAGTATTTT. It translates to CASSLHPDTQYF.